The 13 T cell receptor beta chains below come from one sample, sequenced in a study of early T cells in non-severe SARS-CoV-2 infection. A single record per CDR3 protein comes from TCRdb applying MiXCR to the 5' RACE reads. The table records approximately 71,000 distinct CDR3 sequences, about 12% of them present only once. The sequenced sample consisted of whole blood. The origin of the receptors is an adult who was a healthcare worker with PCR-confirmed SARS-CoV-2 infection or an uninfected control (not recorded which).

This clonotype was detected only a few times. DNA of the CDR3: TGTGCCAGCAGCCAAAAGGAGAACACTGAAGCTTTCTTT. Translated, it gives CASSQKENTEAFF. V usage is TRBV3-1 and J usage is TRBJ1-1, with D unclear. CDR3 size: 13 residues. Trimming took off 2 bases at V and 1 base at J, with 5 bases between the two ends. From germline, CDR1 is LGHDT and CDR2 YNNKEL (reference sequence).

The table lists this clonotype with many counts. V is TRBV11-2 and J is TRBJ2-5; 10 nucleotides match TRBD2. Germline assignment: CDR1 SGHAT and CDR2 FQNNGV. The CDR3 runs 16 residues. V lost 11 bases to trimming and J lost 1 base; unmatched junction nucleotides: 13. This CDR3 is CAPPGGSGGIQETQYF. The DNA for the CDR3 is TGTGCCCCGCCGGGGGGTAGCGGGGGGATCCAAGAGACCCAGTACTTC.

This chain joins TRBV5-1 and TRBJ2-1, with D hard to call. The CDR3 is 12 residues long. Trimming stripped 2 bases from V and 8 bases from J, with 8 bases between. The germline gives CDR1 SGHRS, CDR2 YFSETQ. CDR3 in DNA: TGCGCCAGCAGCTTCCTTGGGGATGAGCAGTTCTTC. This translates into CASSFLGDEQFF.

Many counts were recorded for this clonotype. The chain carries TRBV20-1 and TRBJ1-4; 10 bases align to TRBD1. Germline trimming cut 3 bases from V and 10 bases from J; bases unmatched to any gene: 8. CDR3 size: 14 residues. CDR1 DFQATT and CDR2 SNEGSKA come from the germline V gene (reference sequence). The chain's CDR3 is CSARPGTGVGKLFF. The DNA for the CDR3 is TGCAGTGCTAGGCCCGGGACAGGGGTAGGAAAACTGTTTTTT.

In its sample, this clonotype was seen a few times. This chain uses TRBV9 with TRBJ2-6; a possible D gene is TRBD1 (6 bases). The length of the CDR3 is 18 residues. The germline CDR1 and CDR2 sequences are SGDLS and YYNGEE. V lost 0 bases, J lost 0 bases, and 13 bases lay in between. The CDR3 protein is CASSVAGVVNSGANVLTF. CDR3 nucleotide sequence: TGTGCCAGCAGCGTAGCAGGGGTTGTTAACTCTGGGGCCAACGTCCTGACTTTC.

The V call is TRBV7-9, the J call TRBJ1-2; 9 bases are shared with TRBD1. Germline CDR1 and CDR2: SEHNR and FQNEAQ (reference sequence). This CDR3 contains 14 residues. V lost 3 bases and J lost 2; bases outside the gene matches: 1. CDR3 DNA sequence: TGTGCCAGCAGCTTTGGACAGGGGAACTATGGCTACACCTTC. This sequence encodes CASSFGQGNYGYTF.

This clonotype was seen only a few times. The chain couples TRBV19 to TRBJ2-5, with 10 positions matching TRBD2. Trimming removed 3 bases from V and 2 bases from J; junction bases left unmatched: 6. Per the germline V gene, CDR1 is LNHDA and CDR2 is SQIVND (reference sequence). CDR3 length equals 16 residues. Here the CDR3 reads CASSIPSGGHQETQYF. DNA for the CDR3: TGTGCCAGTAGTATCCCTAGCGGGGGCCATCAAGAGACCCAGTACTTC.

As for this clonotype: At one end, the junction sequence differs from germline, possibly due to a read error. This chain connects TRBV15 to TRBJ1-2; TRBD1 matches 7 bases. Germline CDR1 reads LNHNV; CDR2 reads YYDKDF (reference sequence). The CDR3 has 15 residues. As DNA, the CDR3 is TGTGCCATCAGCAGAGAGGGGACAGCTAACTATGGCTACACCTTC. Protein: CAISREGTANYGYTF.

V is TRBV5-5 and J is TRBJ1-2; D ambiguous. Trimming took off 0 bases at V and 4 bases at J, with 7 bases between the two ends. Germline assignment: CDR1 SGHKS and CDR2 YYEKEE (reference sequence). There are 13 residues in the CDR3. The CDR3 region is CASSLDGTYGYTF. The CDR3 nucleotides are TGTGCCAGCAGCTTGGACGGAACCTATGGCTACACCTTC.

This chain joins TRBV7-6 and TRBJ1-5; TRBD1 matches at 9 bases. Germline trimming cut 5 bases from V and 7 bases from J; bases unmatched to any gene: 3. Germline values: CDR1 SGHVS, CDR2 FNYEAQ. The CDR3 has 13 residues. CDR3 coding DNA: TGTGCCAGCAGCCCGACAGGGGGACAGCCCCAGCATTTT. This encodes CASSPTGGQPQHF.

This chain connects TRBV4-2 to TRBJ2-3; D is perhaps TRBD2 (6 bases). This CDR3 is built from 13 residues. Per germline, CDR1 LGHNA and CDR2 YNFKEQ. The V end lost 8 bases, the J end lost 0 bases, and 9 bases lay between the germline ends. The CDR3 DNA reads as TGTGCCAGCCGGGACTTAAGCACAGATACGCAGTATTTT. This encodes CASRDLSTDTQYF.

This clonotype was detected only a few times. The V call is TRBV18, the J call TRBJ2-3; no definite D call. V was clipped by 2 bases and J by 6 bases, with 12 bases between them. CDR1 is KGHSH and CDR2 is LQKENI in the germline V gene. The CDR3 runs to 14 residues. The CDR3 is CASSPNLGLDTQYF. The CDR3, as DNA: TGTGCCAGCTCACCAAACTTAGGGCTCGATACGCAGTATTTT.

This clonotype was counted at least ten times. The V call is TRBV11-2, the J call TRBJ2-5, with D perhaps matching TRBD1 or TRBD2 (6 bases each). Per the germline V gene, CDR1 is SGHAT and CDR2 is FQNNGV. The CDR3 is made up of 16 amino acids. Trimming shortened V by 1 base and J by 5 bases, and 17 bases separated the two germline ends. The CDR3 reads CASSLVGGQGEETQYF. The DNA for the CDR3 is TGTGCCAGCAGCTTAGTCGGGGGCCAGGGCGAGGAGACCCAGTACTTC. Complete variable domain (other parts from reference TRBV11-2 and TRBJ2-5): EAGVAQSPRYKIIEKRQSVAFWCNPISGHATLYWYQQILGQGPKLLIQFQNNGVVDDSQLPKDRFSAERLKGVDSTLKIQPAKLEDSAVYLCASSLVGGQGEETQYFGPGTRLLVL.